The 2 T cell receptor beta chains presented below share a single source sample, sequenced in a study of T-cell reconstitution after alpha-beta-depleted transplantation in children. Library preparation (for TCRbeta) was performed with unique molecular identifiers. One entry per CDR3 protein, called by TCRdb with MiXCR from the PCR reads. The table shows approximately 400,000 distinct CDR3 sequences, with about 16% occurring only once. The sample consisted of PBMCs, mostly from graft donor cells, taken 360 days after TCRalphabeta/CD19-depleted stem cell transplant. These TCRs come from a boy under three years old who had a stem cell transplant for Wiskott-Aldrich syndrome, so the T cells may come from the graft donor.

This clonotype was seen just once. DNA of the CDR3: TGTGCCAGTAGTACTGAGGACAGGGTCGCTGAAGCTTTCTTT. Encoded protein: CASSTEDRVAEAFF. The chain recombines TRBV19 with TRBJ1-1, with TRBD1 identical over 8 bases. CDR1 is LNHDA, CDR2 SQIVND, per germline (reference sequence). V shed 4 bases, J shed 6 bases, and the junction held 7 bases outside the gene matches. The CDR3 consists of 14 residues.

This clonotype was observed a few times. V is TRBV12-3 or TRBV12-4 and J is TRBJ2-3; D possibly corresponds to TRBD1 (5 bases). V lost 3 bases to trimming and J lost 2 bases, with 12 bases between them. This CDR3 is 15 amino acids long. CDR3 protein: CASSFSQGPTDTQYF. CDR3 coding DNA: TGTGCCAGCAGTTTCAGTCAGGGTCCCACAGATACGCAGTATTTT.